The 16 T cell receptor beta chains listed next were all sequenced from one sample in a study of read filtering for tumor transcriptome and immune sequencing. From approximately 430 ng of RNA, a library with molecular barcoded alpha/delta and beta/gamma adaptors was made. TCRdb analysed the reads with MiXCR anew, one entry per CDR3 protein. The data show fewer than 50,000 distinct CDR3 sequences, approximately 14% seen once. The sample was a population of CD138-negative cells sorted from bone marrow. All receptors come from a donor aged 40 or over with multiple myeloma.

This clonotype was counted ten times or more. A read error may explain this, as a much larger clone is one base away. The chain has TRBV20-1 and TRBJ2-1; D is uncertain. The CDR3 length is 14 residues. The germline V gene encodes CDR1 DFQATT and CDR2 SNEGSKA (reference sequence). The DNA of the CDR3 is TGCAGTGCTAGTCGCGTCGCCTCCTACAATGGGCAGTTCTTC. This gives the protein CSASRVASYNGQFF.

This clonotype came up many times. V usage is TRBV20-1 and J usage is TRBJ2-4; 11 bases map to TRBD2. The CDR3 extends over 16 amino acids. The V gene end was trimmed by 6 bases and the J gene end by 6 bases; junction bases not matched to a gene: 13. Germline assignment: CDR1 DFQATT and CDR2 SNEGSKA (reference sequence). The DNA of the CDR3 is TGCAGTGCCCCCGGGACCCTAGCGGGAGGAGGAAACATTCAGTACTTC. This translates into CSAPGTLAGGGNIQYF.

CDR3 region: CASSLAESSQYF. The CDR3 DNA reads TGTGCCAGCAGCTTAGCTGAGTCCTCGCAGTATTTT. The chain joins TRBV11-2 to TRBJ2-3; no reliable D call. V was clipped by 1 base and J by 10 bases, with 9 bases between them. CDR3 length equals 12 residues. Germline V gene data show CDR1 as SGHAT and CDR2 as FQNNGV.

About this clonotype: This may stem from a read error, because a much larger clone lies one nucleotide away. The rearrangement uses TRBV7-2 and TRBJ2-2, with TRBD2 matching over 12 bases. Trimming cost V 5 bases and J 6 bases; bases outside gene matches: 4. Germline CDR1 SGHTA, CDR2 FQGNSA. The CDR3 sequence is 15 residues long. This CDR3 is CASSETSGRSGELFF. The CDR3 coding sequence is TGTGCCAGCAGCGAGACTAGCGGGAGATCCGGGGAGCTGTTTTTT.

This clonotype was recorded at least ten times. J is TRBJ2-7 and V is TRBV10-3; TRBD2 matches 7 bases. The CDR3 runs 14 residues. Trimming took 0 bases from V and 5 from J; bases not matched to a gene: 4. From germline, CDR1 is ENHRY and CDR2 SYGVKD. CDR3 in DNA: TGTGCCATCAGTGAGTCGAGGGCGGGAGACGAGCAGTACTTC. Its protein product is CAISESRAGDEQYF.

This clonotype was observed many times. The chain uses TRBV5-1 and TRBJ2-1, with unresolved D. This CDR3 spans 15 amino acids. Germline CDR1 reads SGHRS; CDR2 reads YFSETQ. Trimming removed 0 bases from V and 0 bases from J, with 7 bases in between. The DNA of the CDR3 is TGCGCCAGCAGCTTGGAGGGCAACTCCTACAATGAGCAGTTCTTC. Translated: CASSLEGNSYNEQFF.

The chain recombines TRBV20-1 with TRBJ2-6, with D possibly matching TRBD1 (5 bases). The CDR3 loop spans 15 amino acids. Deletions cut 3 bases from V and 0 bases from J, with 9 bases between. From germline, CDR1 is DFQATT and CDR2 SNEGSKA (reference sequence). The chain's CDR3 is CSARGQVSGANVLTF. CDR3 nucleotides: TGCAGTGCTAGGGGGCAGGTCTCTGGGGCCAACGTCCTGACTTTC.

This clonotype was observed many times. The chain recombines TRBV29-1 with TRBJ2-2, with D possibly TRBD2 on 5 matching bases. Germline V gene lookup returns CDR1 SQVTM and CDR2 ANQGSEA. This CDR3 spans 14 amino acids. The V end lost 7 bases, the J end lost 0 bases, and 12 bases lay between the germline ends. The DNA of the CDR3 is TGCAGCGCCAGCGGCTTTTCGAACACCGGGGAGCTGTTTTTT. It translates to CSASGFSNTGELFF.

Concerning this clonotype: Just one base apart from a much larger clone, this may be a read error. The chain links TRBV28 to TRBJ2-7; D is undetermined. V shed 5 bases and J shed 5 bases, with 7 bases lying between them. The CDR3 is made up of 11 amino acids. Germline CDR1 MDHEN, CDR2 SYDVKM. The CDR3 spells CASSRLDEQYF. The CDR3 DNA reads TGTGCCAGCAGTAGGTTGGACGAGCAGTACTTC.

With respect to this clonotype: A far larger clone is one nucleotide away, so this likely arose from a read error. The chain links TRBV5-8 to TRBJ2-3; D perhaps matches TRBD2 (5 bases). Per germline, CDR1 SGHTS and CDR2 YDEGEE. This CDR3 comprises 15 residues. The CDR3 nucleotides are TGTGCCAGCAGCTTAGTACTAGTTGGCACAGATACGCGGTATTTT. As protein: CASSLVLVGTDTRYF.

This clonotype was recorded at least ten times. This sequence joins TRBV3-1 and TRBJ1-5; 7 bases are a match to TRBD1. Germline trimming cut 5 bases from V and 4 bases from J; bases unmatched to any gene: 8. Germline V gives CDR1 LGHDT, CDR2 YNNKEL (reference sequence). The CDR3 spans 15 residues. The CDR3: CASSNGQDFNQPQHF. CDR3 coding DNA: TGTGCCAGCAGCAACGGACAGGATTTTAATCAGCCCCAGCATTTT.

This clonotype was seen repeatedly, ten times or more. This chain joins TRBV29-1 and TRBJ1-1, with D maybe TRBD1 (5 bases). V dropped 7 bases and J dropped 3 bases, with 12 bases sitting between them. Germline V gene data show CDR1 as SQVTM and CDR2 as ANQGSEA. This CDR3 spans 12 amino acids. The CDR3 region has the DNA TGCAGCGCCTTGACAGCCTACACTGAAGCTTTCTTT. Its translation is CSALTAYTEAFF.

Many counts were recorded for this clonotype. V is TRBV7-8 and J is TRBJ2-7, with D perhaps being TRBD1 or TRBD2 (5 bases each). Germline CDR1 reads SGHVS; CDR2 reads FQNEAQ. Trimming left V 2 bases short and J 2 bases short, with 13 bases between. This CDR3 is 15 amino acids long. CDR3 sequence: CASSLRGAGTYEQYF. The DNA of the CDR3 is TGTGCCAGCAGCTTAAGGGGAGCCGGGACCTACGAGCAGTACTTC. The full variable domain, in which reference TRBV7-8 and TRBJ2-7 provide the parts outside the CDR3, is GAGVSQSPRYKVAKRGQDVALRCDPISGHVSLFWYQQALGQGPEFLTYFQNEAQLDKSGLPSDRFFAERPEGSVSTLKIQRTQQEDSAVYLCASSLRGAGTYEQYFGPGTRLTVT.

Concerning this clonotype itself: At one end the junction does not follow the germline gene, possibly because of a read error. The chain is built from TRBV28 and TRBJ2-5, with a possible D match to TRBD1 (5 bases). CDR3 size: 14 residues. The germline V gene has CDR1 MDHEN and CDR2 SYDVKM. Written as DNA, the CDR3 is TGTGCCAGCGGTTCGGCAGGGTGGCAAGCGACCCAGTACTTC. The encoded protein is CASGSAGWQATQYF.

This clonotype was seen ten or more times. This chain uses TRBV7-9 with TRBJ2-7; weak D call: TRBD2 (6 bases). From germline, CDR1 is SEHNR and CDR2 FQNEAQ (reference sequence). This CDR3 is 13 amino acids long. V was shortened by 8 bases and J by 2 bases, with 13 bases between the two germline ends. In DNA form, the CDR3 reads TGTGCCAGCGTCAGGGCGGGACCCTACGAGCAGTACTTC. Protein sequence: CASVRAGPYEQYF.

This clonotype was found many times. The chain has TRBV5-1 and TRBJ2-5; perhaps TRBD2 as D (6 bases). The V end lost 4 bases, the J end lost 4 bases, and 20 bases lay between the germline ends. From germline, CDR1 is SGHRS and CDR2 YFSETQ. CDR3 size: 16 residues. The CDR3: CASSTEPSGGAETQYF. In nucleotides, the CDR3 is TGCGCCAGCAGCACCGAACCATCAGGAGGGGCAGAGACCCAGTACTTC.